This TCR beta chain stems from a study of T-cell reconstitution after alpha-beta-depleted transplantation in children. Study results and caveats: At around two months after transplant, the alpha-beta T cells were reportedly derived from several hundred expanded clones that came from non-depleted graft cells. A year had passed since transplant, and T-cell counts and diversity by then came mostly from newly produced T cells.

Preparation of the TCRbeta library was carried out with unique molecular identifiers. TCRdb recomputed calls from the PCR reads with MiXCR, one row per CDR3 protein. The sample lists some 150,000 distinct CDR3 sequences; 8.8% were seen once. Germline lookup yields CDR1 SGHTA and CDR2 FQGTGA. V was pared by 4 bases and J by 5 bases, with 6 bases between. The CDR3 length is 12 residues. This clonotype was seen at least ten times. The antigen remains unidentified. The material sequenced was PBMCs, mostly from graft donor cells, taken 180 days after TCRalphabeta/CD19-depleted stem cell transplant. The chain is built from TRBV7-3 and TRBJ2-1, with TRBD2 as a possible D gene (5 bases). This clonotype was obtained from a female patient aged 2-10 years who had a stem cell transplant for congenital amegakaryocytic thrombocytopenia, so the T cells may come from the graft donor. The CDR3 DNA follows: TGTGCCAGCAGCTACGGGAACAATGAGCAGTTCTTC. This encodes CASSYGNNEQFF.